The source of this T cell receptor beta chain is a study of response to subunit inactivated influenza vaccine. Overall study results and limits: Few additional T cells are recruited per seasonal influenza vaccination, authors suggested.

This clonotype was detected only a few times. Antigen specificity is unknown. From the RT-PCR reads, TCRdb called clonotypes with MiXCR, one entry per CDR3 protein. This table has fewer than 350,000 distinct CDR3 sequences, roughly 22% appearing once. V was shortened by 1 base and J by 2 bases, with 8 bases between the two germline ends. The CDR3 is 14 residues long. CDR1 is MGHRA, CDR2 YSYEKL, per germline. The source is a man between 50 and 69 years old who received an inactivated influenza vaccine. The rearrangement joins TRBV4-1 to TRBJ1-2; no definite D call. Sample: PBMCs from blood, taken less than 22 months after vaccination. DNA for the CDR3: TGCGCCAGCAGCCAAGCTCCGGGAAACTATGGCTACACCTTC. Translation gives CASSQAPGNYGYTF.